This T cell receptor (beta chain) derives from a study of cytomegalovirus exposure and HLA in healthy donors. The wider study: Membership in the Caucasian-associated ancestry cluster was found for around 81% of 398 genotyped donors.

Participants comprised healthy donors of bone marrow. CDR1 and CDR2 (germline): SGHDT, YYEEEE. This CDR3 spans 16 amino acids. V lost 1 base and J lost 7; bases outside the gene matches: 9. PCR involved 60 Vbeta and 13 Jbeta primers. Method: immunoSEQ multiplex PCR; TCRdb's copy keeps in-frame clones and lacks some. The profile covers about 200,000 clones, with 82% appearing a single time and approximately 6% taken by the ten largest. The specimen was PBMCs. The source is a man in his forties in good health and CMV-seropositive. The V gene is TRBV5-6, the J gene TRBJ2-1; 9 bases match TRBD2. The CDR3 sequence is CASSLRPSGTTNEQFF. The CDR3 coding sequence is TGTGCCAGCAGCTTGAGGCCTAGCGGGACGACGAATGAGCAGTTCTTC.